This T cell receptor (beta chain) appears in the sequencing data of a study of CD4 T cells in relation to SARS-CoV-2 and coronaviruses (dated by TCRdb to the early 2020s). About the study as a whole: In the ViraFEST assay, PBMCs were grown with antigen for approximately 11 days, and TCR beta CDR3s were then sequenced to identify antigen-specific clonal expansions. An HIV-1 Nef peptide pool or a culture without peptide was used as the negative reference condition. HLA restriction was mapped for shared crossreactive spike epitopes using patient-derived lymphoblastoid cell lines. At the level of individual TCR clonotypes, the study evaluated whether memory CD4+ T cells crossreact between the spike proteins of SARS-CoV-2 and those of common cold coronaviruses. Samples from three pre-COVID donors and the naive versus memory experiments were sequenced with the Adaptive Biotechnologies TCR-sequencing kit; other data were Illumina-based. Expansion assays from other donors in the study were sequenced with a different, Illumina-based TCR-beta assay. The paper's findings and limits, for the study overall: In roughly two thirds of donors, memory CD4+ clonotypes turned up that crossrecognized SARS-CoV-2 and at least one common cold coronavirus spike. No donor contributed both pre-pandemic and post-infection samples, which limited tracing the source of pre-existing responses. Crossreactivity analysis centred on spike protein, so crossreactivity against other viral proteins was not assessed. Compared with monoreactive clones, crossreactive clones had significantly weaker SARS-CoV-2-driven expansion, a result consistent with antigenic imprinting. Small numbers of patients and of tested TCRs were a limitation of the study.

The CDR3 runs 13 amino acids, cysteine and phenylalanine included. The entry retains the CDR3 DNA only, 39 bases that are in frame from base 1. Per the germline V gene, SGHRS is the CDR1 and YFSETQ is the CDR2. V lost 2 bases and J lost 6 bases; the stretch between them is 9 bases long. As to this clone: The antigen this receptor binds is unknown. There are no base qualities to consult, and no much larger clone falls within one base.

CD4+ T cells from unexposed donors were collected before the COVID-19 pandemic (2011-2018). After around eleven days of culture, CD4+ T cells were isolated with the EasySep CD4+ T cell isolation kit. As cell numbers permitted, CD4+ T cells from unexposed donors were tested for reactivity to SARS-CoV-2 S and N and to four common cold coronavirus spike pools. About 2.2 million PBMCs per well were cultured in IMDM with approximately 4.8% human AB serum and about 9.2 IU/ml IL-2. Half of the culture medium was replaced with fresh IL-2-containing medium on days 3 and 7. Triplicate replicate wells were generally used for each peptide culture condition. The leukapheresis product for the unexposed donors was obtained through commercial purchase. Ficoll-Paque PLUS gradient centrifugation was used to isolate PBMCs from leukapheresis product or whole blood. PBMCs were either cryopreserved at -140 degrees C or used fresh in the expansion assay. The QIAamp Micro DNA Kit was used to extract genomic DNA from the CD4+ T cells.

Library preparation was by the immunoSEQ multiplex PCR assay. The study's own analysis went as follows. During preprocessing, nonproductive sequences were removed, as were CDR3s that did not start with C, did not end with F or W, or were shorter than 7 amino acids. The MANAFEST web app was used to call antigen-specific clonotypes on the basis of expansion compared with the reference and with other culture wells. To be counted as positive, a clone had to show significant expansion compared with the reference culture, at an FDR below 0.05, in 2 of 3 replicate wells. To be called positive, a clone also had to show significant expansion compared with every other tandem well and an odds ratio greater than 5. CDR3 homology was quantified as pairwise Levenshtein distance, calculated with the stringdist R package after three terminal residues were trimmed from each end. Drawn from immuneACCESS, this table holds only the in-frame rearrangements with V and J called that TCRdb kept. Clones are partly lost; checked studies trace under half to an unresolved V gene and leave the rest unexplained. The V and J calls and clone size were taken over from that table, and D and trimming were inferred from the DNA. This sample has 20,000 to 25,000 clones in its table, and about 70% of those were observed once. The ten top clones hold around 11% of the sample.

The sequence was obtained from a human donor in good health. Input material: CD4+ T cells from PBMCs, cultured in vitro. This sequence uses TRBV5-1 and TRBJ2-1, with TRBD1 as a weak D call on 6 bases. The nucleotide sequence reads as follows: TGCGCCAGCAGCTTACAGGGATCCAATGAGCAGTTCTTC. The encoded protein is CASSLQGSNEQFF.